The 18 T cell receptor beta chains in this list originate from one sample, sequenced in a study of blood T cell repertoires in COVID-19 (dated by TCRdb to 2020 to 2022). The receptor library was made with the immunoSEQ multiplex PCR assay. TCRdb stores this immuneACCESS table with in-frame sequences only. Part of the clones is absent; in the studies checked, under half of the shortfall reflects unresolved V genes, and no reason is known for the rest. For this sample there are 450,000 to 600,000 clones; about 85% appear just once. Roughly 0.72% of the sample goes to the ten largest clones. The sequenced material came from PBMCs or T cells enriched from blood (not recorded which). The receptors were sampled from a woman younger than 35 who had recovered from COVID-19.

The V gene is TRBV5-4, the J gene TRBJ1-2; D possibly corresponds to TRBD1 (5 bases). Germline CDR1 is SGHNT and CDR2 is YYREEE (reference sequence). The CDR3 has 12 amino acids. V was pared by 4 bases and J by 6 bases, with 10 bases between. The DNA for the CDR3 is TGTGCCAGCAGCCCCGGGGGAGATGGCTACACCTTC. Encoded protein: CASSPGGDGYTF.

The chain uses TRBV19 and TRBJ2-2, with D perhaps matching TRBD1 (6 bases). The germline gives CDR1 LNHDA, CDR2 SQIVND (reference sequence). Between the trimmed V and J ends, which lost 3 bases and 6 bases, there was a span of 17 bases. The length of the CDR3 is 16 residues. CDR3 protein: CASSIQTGTGAGELFF. The CDR3 region has the DNA TGTGCCAGTAGTATCCAGACAGGAACTGGTGCCGGGGAGCTGTTTTTT.

The table lists this clone with a few counts. This sequence joins TRBV6-1 and TRBJ2-3; D gene uncertain. The CDR3 totals 13 residues. Trimming pared 3 bases from V and 1 base from J, leaving 5 bases between. Germline V gene lookup returns CDR1 MNHNS and CDR2 SASEGT. The chain's CDR3 is CASSEGRTDTQYF. The CDR3 DNA reads TGTGCCAGCAGTGAGGGCCGCACAGATACGCAGTATTTT.

This clone has a single count. Different DNA sequences within this sample yield the same CDR3. The chain is built from TRBV30 and TRBJ1-4, with D unresolved. CDR3 size: 13 residues. Trimming stripped 2 bases from V and 2 bases from J, with 6 bases between. CDR1 is GTSNPN, CDR2 SVGIG, per germline (reference sequence). The CDR3 DNA follows: TGTGCCTGGAGTCCCGGGACTAATGAAAAACTGTTTTTT. Translating it yields CAWSPGTNEKLFF.

The rearrangement uses TRBV6-6 and TRBJ2-7, with D maybe TRBD1 (6 bases). The ends were cut back, 6 bases at V and 3 bases at J, with 15 bases in the middle. CDR3 length: 14 residues. The germline gives CDR1 MNHNY, CDR2 SVGAGI (reference sequence). CDR3 nucleotides: TGTGCCAGCAGCTCACGACAGGACTTCTACGAGCAGTACTTC. Translating it yields CASSSRQDFYEQYF.

This clone was found a few times. V usage is TRBV7-2 and J usage is TRBJ2-7; 8 bases fit TRBD2. CDR3 length: 15 residues. V shed 6 bases and J 2 bases; nucleotides not matched to a gene: 9. Germline V gene data show CDR1 as SGHTA and CDR2 as FQGNSA. CDR3 nucleotide sequence: TGTGCCAGCAGTTCCATGGGCGGGGGGACCTACGAGCAGTACTTC. Its translation is CASSSMGGGTYEQYF.

V and J are TRBV30 and TRBJ2-3; possibly TRBD1 for D (6 bases). V was cut by 1 base and J by 7 bases, with 15 bases left in between. The germline V gene encodes CDR1 GTSNPN and CDR2 SVGIG (reference sequence). The CDR3 extends over 14 amino acids. The DNA for the CDR3 is TGTGCCTGGAGTGGGGGACACACTACTTATACGCAGTATTTT. Its translation: CAWSGGHTTYTQYF. Full variable domain (remainder filled in from reference TRBV30 and TRBJ2-3): SQTIHQWPATLVQPVGSPLSLECTVEGTSNPNLYWYRQAAGRGLQLLFYSVGIGQISSEVPQNLSASRPQDRQFILSSKKLLLSDSGFYLCAWSGGHTTYTQYFGPGTRLTVL.

CDR3 region: CASHTAYEQYF. In nucleotides, the CDR3 is TGTGCCAGCCATACGGCCTACGAGCAGTACTTC. This chain links TRBV28 with TRBJ2-7; D is unresolved. Deletions cut 8 bases from V and 2 bases from J, with 7 bases between. The CDR3 spans 11 residues. CDR1 is MDHEN, CDR2 SYDVKM, per germline.

The genes are TRBV18 and TRBJ1-3; D uncertain. In germline, CDR1 is KGHSH, CDR2 LQKENI. V lost 6 bases and J 2 bases, leaving 14 bases between the germline ends. The CDR3 totals 15 residues. The CDR3 DNA reads TGTGCCAGCTCCCGAGTGGGCACACCTGGAAACACCATATATTTT. Amino acid sequence: CASSRVGTPGNTIYF.

This chain connects TRBV11-3 to TRBJ2-3; a possible D gene is TRBD1 (5 bases). Germline assignment: CDR1 SGHNT and CDR2 YENEEA. The CDR3 is 13 amino acids. The germline V and J ends were trimmed by 5 bases and 9 bases, with 15 bases remaining between them. The CDR3 loop reads CASSRTPPGTQYF. The DNA for the CDR3 is TGTGCCAGCAGCCGGACCCCACCAGGGACGCAGTATTTT.

V gene TRBV18 combines with J gene TRBJ1-2; D is perhaps TRBD1 (6 bases). The CDR3 has 15 residues. V lost 6 bases to trimming and J lost 3 bases, with 17 bases between them. Germline values: CDR1 KGHSH, CDR2 LQKENI. The CDR3 reads CASSSGQNLHYGYTF. CDR3 DNA sequence: TGTGCCAGCTCGTCCGGACAGAACTTACACTATGGCTACACCTTC.

CDR3 sequence (DNA): TGTGCCAGCAGTGAACCGGGGGGACCCCGCGAGCAGTACTTC. Amino acid sequence: CASSEPGGPREQYF. V and J are TRBV25-1 and TRBJ2-7; TRBD2 agrees at 7 bases. V was pared by 2 bases and J by 6 bases, with 7 bases of the junction left unmatched. Germline CDR1 MGHDK, CDR2 SYGVNS. This CDR3 region has 14 residues.

The V gene is TRBV25-1, the J gene TRBJ1-2; a weak D match, TRBD1 (5 bases). V was clipped by 4 bases and J by 2 bases, with 11 bases between them. Germline V CDR1 and CDR2: MGHDK, SYGVNS. This CDR3 is built from 14 residues. The DNA for the CDR3 is TGTGCCAGCAGTGGATTTCAGGGAAACTATGGCTACACCTTC. Translating gives CASSGFQGNYGYTF.

V and J are TRBV24-1 and TRBJ1-1, with D unresolved. V was pared by 9 bases and J by 3 bases, with 4 bases between. There are 10 residues in the CDR3. The V gene's germline CDR1 is KGHDR and CDR2 SFDVKD. The CDR3 sequence: CATSDTEAFF. DNA for the CDR3: TGTGCCACCTCAGACACTGAAGCTTTCTTT.

V gene TRBV19 combines with J gene TRBJ1-2, with 9 bases that match TRBD1. V shed 10 bases, J shed 4 bases, and the junction held 10 bases outside the gene matches. This CDR3 is 14 amino acids long. The germline gives CDR1 LNHDA, CDR2 SQIVND (reference sequence). The DNA for the CDR3 is TGTGCCACCGGAGGGACAGGGAGCATCTATGGCTACACCTTC. Protein sequence: CATGGTGSIYGYTF.

This clone was counted only a few times. CDR3 DNA sequence: TGTGCCAGCAGTCCCCGGAGCCTTGGGCAGTTCTTC. It codes for CASSPRSLGQFF. V and J are TRBV28 and TRBJ2-1; D not resolved. V was trimmed by 5 bases and J by 12 bases, leaving 14 bases between them. The CDR3 sequence is 12 residues long. Germline V lookup: CDR1 MDHEN, CDR2 SYDVKM. Drawing the rest from reference TRBV28 and TRBJ2-1, the complete variable domain is DVKVTQSSRYLVKRTGEKVFLECVQDMDHENMFWYRQDPGLGLRLIYFSYDVKMKEKGDIPEGYSVSREKKERFSLILESASTNQTSMYLCASSPRSLGQFFGPGTRLTVL.

This chain uses TRBV11-2 with TRBJ2-3; 7 bases agree with TRBD1. V lost 5 bases, J lost 2 bases, and 7 bases stayed unmatched. CDR1 and CDR2 (germline): SGHAT, FQNNGV. CDR3 length equals 15 residues. The CDR3 reads CASSTRQGNTDTQYF. CDR3 bases: TGTGCCAGCAGCACTCGACAGGGTAACACAGATACGCAGTATTTT.

In its sample, this clone was seen a few times. This chain uses TRBV5-1 with TRBJ1-1; D may be TRBD1 (5 bases). CDR3 length: 12 residues. From germline, CDR1 is SGHRS and CDR2 YFSETQ. V was shortened by 4 bases and J by 6 bases, with 10 bases between the two germline ends. CDR3 coding DNA: TGCGCCAGCAGCCCCCAGGGTGCTGAAGCTTTCTTT. Its protein is CASSPQGAEAFF.